This is a list of T cell receptor beta chains from one sample in a study of blood T cell repertoires in COVID-19. Assay: immunoSEQ multiplex PCR; the TCRdb copy retains only in-frame clones and omits some. The sample shows over 250,000 clones, 80% to 90% of them seen only once. The source material was peripheral blood. Every receptor here comes from a woman aged 50 to 60 with COVID-19, enrolled during active disease. Each CDR3 is given with its conserved first and last residue. Fields, in order: clone size, D gene, J gene, V gene, CDR3 protein, CDR3 DNA. D genes are given only for firm matches. The size field is filled for only some rows; it gives once, few, many or a size class.

clone_size: -
d_call: -
j_call: TRBJ2-5
v_call: TRBV7-8
cdr3_aa: CASSAQARGGETQYF
cdr3_nt: TGTGCCAGCAGCGCTCAGGCAAGGGGGGGAGAGACCCAGTACTTC

clone_size: -
d_call: TRBD1
j_call: TRBJ1-1
v_call: TRBV6-6
cdr3_aa: CASRGTGFDEAFF
cdr3_nt: TGTGCCAGCCGGGGGACAGGGTTCGATGAAGCTTTCTTT

clone_size: -
d_call: -
j_call: TRBJ2-1
v_call: TRBV28
cdr3_aa: CASSLTVHEQFF
cdr3_nt: TGTGCCAGCAGTCTCACGGTCCATGAGCAGTTCTTC

clone_size: -
d_call: TRBD1
j_call: TRBJ2-7
v_call: TRBV7-6
cdr3_aa: CASSLAMVGTGGPYEQYF
cdr3_nt: TGTGCCAGCAGCTTAGCGATGGTGGGGACAGGGGGCCCCTACGAGCAGTACTTC

clone_size: -
d_call: TRBD2
j_call: TRBJ2-1
v_call: TRBV15
cdr3_aa: CATSILAGGYNEQFF
cdr3_nt: TGTGCCACCAGCATTCTAGCGGGAGGTTACAATGAGCAGTTCTTC

clone_size: -
d_call: -
j_call: TRBJ1-6
v_call: TRBV5-4
cdr3_aa: CASSLGSEGNSPLHF
cdr3_nt: TGTGCCAGCAGCTTGGGCTCGGAGGGTAATTCACCCCTCCACTTT

clone_size: -
d_call: -
j_call: TRBJ2-1
v_call: TRBV29-1
cdr3_aa: CSVEVPQREQFF
cdr3_nt: TGCAGCGTTGAAGTTCCTCAGAGGGAACAGTTCTTC

clone_size: -
d_call: -
j_call: TRBJ1-5
v_call: TRBV7-2
cdr3_aa: CASSFRELNQPQHF
cdr3_nt: TGTGCCAGCAGCTTCCGGGAACTAAATCAGCCCCAGCATTTT

clone_size: once
d_call: TRBD1
j_call: TRBJ1-2
v_call: TRBV14
cdr3_aa: CASSTRTGSYGYTF
cdr3_nt: TGTGCCAGCAGCACCCGGACAGGGAGCTATGGCTACACCTTC

clone_size: -
d_call: -
j_call: TRBJ1-5
v_call: TRBV21-1
cdr3_aa: CASSKGETNSNQPQHF
cdr3_nt: TGTGCCAGCAGCAAAGGGGAGACTAATAGCAATCAGCCCCAGCATTTT

clone_size: -
d_call: TRBD2
j_call: TRBJ2-7
v_call: TRBV6-5
cdr3_aa: CASSSGLAETWEQYF
cdr3_nt: TGTGCCAGCAGTTCGGGACTAGCGGAGACTTGGGAGCAGTACTTC

clone_size: -
d_call: -
j_call: TRBJ1-6
v_call: TRBV21-1
cdr3_aa: CASSKAKTGTGLIPLHF
cdr3_nt: TGTGCCAGCAGCAAAGCGAAAACCGGGACAGGTTTGATCCCCCTCCACTTT

clone_size: -
d_call: TRBD1
j_call: TRBJ2-1
v_call: TRBV7-2
cdr3_aa: CASSLRGTGGYNEQFF
cdr3_nt: TGTGCCAGCAGCTTAAGGGGGACAGGGGGGTACAATGAGCAGTTCTTC

clone_size: -
d_call: TRBD1
j_call: TRBJ1-6
v_call: TRBV14
cdr3_aa: CASGQGFSPLHF
cdr3_nt: TGTGCCAGCGGACAGGGGTTTTCACCCCTCCACTTT

clone_size: -
d_call: TRBD1
j_call: TRBJ1-2
v_call: TRBV9
cdr3_aa: CASSVAGTATYGYTF
cdr3_nt: TGTGCCAGCAGCGTAGCCGGGACAGCTACCTATGGCTACACCTTC

clone_size: -
d_call: -
j_call: TRBJ1-1
v_call: TRBV6-6
cdr3_aa: CASSYMEDGAFF
cdr3_nt: TGTGCCAGCAGTTATATGGAGGACGGGGCTTTCTTT

clone_size: -
d_call: -
j_call: TRBJ2-1
v_call: TRBV24-1
cdr3_aa: CATSDWQEGDEQFF
cdr3_nt: TGTGCCACCAGTGATTGGCAAGAGGGGGATGAGCAGTTCTTC

clone_size: once
d_call: -
j_call: TRBJ1-2
v_call: TRBV27
cdr3_aa: CASWALQGFAGYTF
cdr3_nt: TGTGCCAGCTGGGCCCTACAGGGTTTCGCTGGCTACACCTTC

clone_size: -
d_call: TRBD1
j_call: TRBJ1-2
v_call: TRBV7-8
cdr3_aa: CASSLNRAGGNYGYTF
cdr3_nt: TGTGCCAGCAGCTTAAACAGGGCAGGGGGAAACTATGGCTACACCTTC

clone_size: -
d_call: -
j_call: TRBJ2-5
v_call: TRBV2
cdr3_aa: CASSQSGPRVTQYF
cdr3_nt: TGTGCCAGCAGTCAGTCGGGCCCGCGGGTGACCCAGTACTTC